This T cell receptor beta chain stems from a study of cytomegalovirus exposure and HLA in healthy donors listed by TCRdb under 2017. For context, the study as a whole: In an earlier analysis of about 560 of the donors, about 270 Gb of sequence data and approximately 120 million unique TCR beta sequences from about 179 million T cells were reported. Every discovery cohort repertoire had been produced on one sequencing platform. Donor age, sex, ethnicity and CMV serostatus were compiled alongside the repertoire data. To predict cytomegalovirus infection status, the study combined high-throughput TCR immunosequencing, statistical association of individual TCRs with disease status, and machine learning. The study aimed to test whether cataloging public T cell receptors could reveal signatures of past pathogen exposure. Of the 300 to 450 genotyped donors, approximately 83% fell in the genetic ancestry cluster associated with self-reported Caucasian donors. The study used immunosequencing to profile the T cell repertoires of under 700 subjects and linked those repertoires to cytomegalovirus serostatus. Typing coverage differed by locus: A, B, C, DRB1 and DQB1 were typed in about 629-630 donors, DQA1 in about 550, DPA1 in over 600, and DPB1 in just under 480. In the later analysis, no new phenotypic data were used to find candidate immune exposures; instead, reliance was placed on TCR beta sequences and their occurrence across donors. Across around 400 genotyped donors of the cohort, an average of approximately 200,000 unique TCR beta nucleotide sequences per donor were sequenced, and roughly a sixth of those sequences were non-productive. To decide whether each TCR beta V gene segment behaved as functional or pseudogenic, an earlier analysis of some 570 of the donors relied on high-throughput TCR beta sequencing. HLA typing included class I and class II loci at four-digit resolution. A later analysis re-examined previously published TCR beta repertoires from 600 to 700 donors and added high-resolution HLA genotyping to investigate patterns of TCR occurrence. Four or five DR-DQ haplotypes were treated as single units for association and clustering because of strong linkage in the cohort. Besides the first cohort of approximately 670 subjects, a separate validation cohort made up of roughly 120 different subjects was used. In a later genetic analysis, genome-wide SNP genotypes for about 55% of the 666 donors were used, and that subset was treated as a discovery cohort. An early release covering more than 500 HLA-typed donors comprised about 300 gigabases of sequencing data and around 86 million unique TCR sequences. What the research found in general, with its limitations: According to a later analysis, most CMV-associated TCR beta chains appeared to be HLA-restricted, and the HLA associations seemed to be driven largely by CMV exposure. A total of fewer than 200 TCR beta chains were listed by the study as associated with cytomegalovirus. Sequencing depth was assumed to be roughly uniform across donors in the presence/absence analyses, though that assumption may not hold. For the cohort, immune exposure information was limited to CMV serostatus. About 17 rarely observed V segments, including chromosome 9 orphons, were excluded from the earlier analysis of approximately 500 of the donors because counts were too low. A further reported finding was that TCR beta sequences accurately predicted the HLA-A and HLA-B alleles for most subjects in the first cohort. When HLA alleles, especially DR and DQ, strongly co-occurred, TCR associations were difficult to assign to individual alleles. Because some donors lacked HLA typing at each locus, the association tests relied only on the typed subset. The classifier was reported to diagnose cytomegalovirus status with high specificity and sensitivity in both the original and validation cohorts. A later analysis associated about 17,000 TCR beta sequences with specific HLA alleles at a false discovery rate of 0.05. A later genetic analysis reported fewer N-insertions in productive TCRs among donors in an Asian-associated ancestry cluster than the roughly 670-donor mean. A cluster of highly shared sequence variants was judged likely to be a technical artifact of the sequencing pipeline. In vitro tests confirmed that three of the cytomegalovirus-associated TCR beta chains recognize cytomegalovirus antigens. Only TCR beta chains were sequenced in this cohort, and the absence of alpha or paired-chain data limited detectable features. Linkage disequilibrium might explain the correlated functional status among segregating V segments, but an unknown experimental factor could not be ruled out. In an earlier analysis of some 500 of the donors, most TCR beta V segments were observed in productive rearrangements about 87% or about 30% of the time, broadly matching IMGT annotations. According to the authors, the approach could potentially be generalized to other disease states and immunological phenotypes. A later analysis found that HLA-associated TCR beta chains were more clonally expanded and had lower generation probabilities than equally common non-associated chains. Most TCR sequences were observed very rarely across donors, whereas some public TCRs were present in many individuals. In a later analysis, TCR association rates were found to vary across HLA loci, with the most associated TCRs seen for DRB1 alleles and the fewest for HLA-C alleles. In a later analysis, several top co-occurrence clusters were reported to appear linked to parvovirus B19, influenza, CMV and Epstein-Barr virus. In a later genetic analysis, a missense DCLRE1C variant was associated with V-gene and J-gene trimming of TCR beta chains, and the association was replicated in an independent cohort.

The cohort consisted of some 670 healthy bone marrow donors. Cohort members were all nominally healthy when sampled, although unrecorded immune exposures were likely present. The donor tested CMV seropositive and was one of the 289 seropositive cohort members. A peripheral blood sample was provided by each donor, and peripheral blood mononuclear cells were used for TCR beta sequencing. Genomic DNA was extracted from the blood cell samples with the Qiagen DNeasy Blood Extraction Kit. About this clone: Its antigen is currently not known. Base quality data are lacking; no much larger clone is found one base away.

The library was prepared using the immunoSEQ multiplex PCR assay. The multiplex PCR relied on a mix of 60 forward primers for TCR Vbeta segments and 13 reverse primers for TCR Jbeta segments. The CDR3 region of rearranged TCR beta genes was amplified from genomic DNA with a multiplex PCR assay. Amplified TCR beta libraries were sequenced as 87-base-pair reads on the Illumina HiSeq System. The original pipeline was this. Across the 670 or so repertoires, a later analysis counted some 81 million unique TCR beta chains, 9 million to 14 million of which were shared by at least two donors. Raw reads were error-corrected and collapsed into unique sequences by a nearest-neighbor algorithm in which closely related sequences were merged to remove PCR and sequencing errors. To assign V, D and J gene segments, CDR3 sequences were aligned to IMGT reference sequences. Each retained sequence needed at least a six-nucleotide match to both a V gene segment and a J gene segment. A rearrangement counted as productive if the CDR3 had no stop codons and remained in frame with V and J, and every other rearrangement counted as non-productive. Following IMGT convention, CDR3 was defined as the stretch from the second conserved V-encoded cysteine to the conserved J-encoded phenylalanine. Sequences without an unambiguous match to a single V gene segment were excluded from the earlier analysis of about 600 of the donors. In an earlier analysis of a few hundred of the donors, V segments were called functional above 56.7% productive rearrangements and were called segregating when the between-donor standard deviation exceeded 5%. A statistical classification framework was developed to diagnose cytomegalovirus status using the catalog of TCR beta chain sequences. In a later analysis, V and J genes were assigned by comparing TCR nucleotide sequences against IMGT/GENE-DB human TR gene sequences. The TCRdist pipeline was used in a later analysis to assign CDR3 sequences and most-parsimonious VDJ recombination scenarios. In a later analysis, each TCR beta chain was defined by its CDR3 amino acid sequence together with its V-gene family, and reads without a unique V-gene family were excluded. As a way to deal with suspected cross-contamination and a sequencing artifact, a later analysis dropped approximately 570 nucleotide sequences that were highly shared and had low generation probability. A later analysis calculated a clonal expansion index for each public chain from normalized within-repertoire ranks of inferred template counts. Generation probabilities in a later analysis came from a VDJ recombination model fitted to out-of-frame rearrangements, and those results were checked against IGoR. A later analysis scored TCR-TCR, TCR-HLA and TCR-CMV co-occurrence with hypergeometric tests, applying a repertoire-size bias correction to TCR pairs. A later analysis estimated false discovery rates by permuting HLA or CMV assignments 20 times. A later analysis grouped co-occurring TCRs with DBSCAN, adding TCRdist sequence similarity when clustering within HLA-allele-positive subsets. Repertoires with fewer than 30,000 or more than 120,000 public chains, plus five repertoires with anomalous nucleotide sharing, were excluded from co-occurrence clustering. TCRdb re-hosts the immuneACCESS table, in-frame sequences only. Its copies lack some clones; in the studies checked, an unresolved V gene accounts for under half of them, and the cause for the rest is not known. That table supplies the V and J calls and clone size; D and trimming were determined from the DNA. The sample table records roughly 180,000 clones; around 82% of these occur just once. 2% to 2.5% of the sample is taken by the ten largest.

Sequencing was done on a sample of PBMCs. This TCR derives from a woman aged 25 to 39 in good health and CMV-seropositive.

The CDR3 loop reads CASSTYEPPNTGELFF. The base sequence is TGTGCCAGTAGCACCTATGAGCCCCCGAACACCGGGGAGCTGTTTTTT. Here the chain combines TRBV19 and TRBJ2-2; the D gene cannot be named for sure. The germline V gene encodes CDR1 LNHDA and CDR2 SQIVND (reference sequence). V is shortened by 6 bases, J by 0 bases, and the region joining them spans 14 bases. From the cysteine through the phenylalanine, the CDR3 covers 16 amino acids. Of all the DNA, just the CDR3 is kept, 48 bases in frame from base 1.